This TCR beta chain came from a study of blood T cell repertoires in COVID-19. Per the study methods: Cell counts per sample came from amplifying reference gene primers. Measured with immunoSEQ multiplex PCR; TCRdb has only the in-frame clones, and not every one. Clone size and V and J calls were adopted from that table, with D and trimming inferred from the DNA. Counted here are 150,000 to 200,000 clones, about 83% occurring once; the ten biggest clones make up roughly 2%. This CDR3 is 16 amino acids long. From germline, CDR1 is SNHLY and CDR2 FYNNEI. Deletions cut 6 bases from V and 4 bases from J, with 21 bases between. This clone was seen once.

The sequence derives from a woman older than 75 with acute or convalescent COVID-19. The gene calls are TRBV2 and TRBJ2-5; possible D gene TRBD2, 5 bases. Sample: peripheral blood. This CDR3 is CASRHILRGRGETQYF. DNA for the CDR3: TGTGCCAGCAGACACATTTTACGGGGTAGAGGAGAGACCCAGTACTTC. The complete variable domain, with remaining parts taken from reference TRBV2 and TRBJ2-5, reads EPEVTQTPSHQVTQMGQEVILRCVPISNHLYFYWYRQILGQKVEFLVSFYNNEISEKSEIFDDQFSVERPDGSNFTLKIRSTKLEDSAMYFCASRHILRGRGETQYFGPGTRLLVL.